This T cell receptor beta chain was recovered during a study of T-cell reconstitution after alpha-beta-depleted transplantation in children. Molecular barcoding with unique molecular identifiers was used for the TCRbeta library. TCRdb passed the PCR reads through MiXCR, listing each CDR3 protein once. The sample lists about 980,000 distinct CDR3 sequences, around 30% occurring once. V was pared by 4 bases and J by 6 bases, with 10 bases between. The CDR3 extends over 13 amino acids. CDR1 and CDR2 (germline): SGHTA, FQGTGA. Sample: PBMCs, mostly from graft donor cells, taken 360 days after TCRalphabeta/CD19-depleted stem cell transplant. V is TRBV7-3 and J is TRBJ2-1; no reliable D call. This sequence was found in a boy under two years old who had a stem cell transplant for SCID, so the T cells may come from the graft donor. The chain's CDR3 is CASSSTGSNEQFF. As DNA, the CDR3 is TGTGCCAGCAGCTCAACCGGTAGCAATGAGCAGTTCTTC.